The 8 T cell receptor beta chains listed next were all sequenced from one sample in a study of OX40 agonist ivuxolimab in advanced cancers. Sequenced by immunoSEQ multiplex PCR; TCRdb stores in-frame clones only, minus some. This sample has more than 75,000 clones, with approximately 80% found just once. The source was CD4+ or CD8+ T cells sorted from blood, collected in a trial of the OX40 agonist ivuxolimab. The receptors come from an adult with an advanced solid tumor such as melanoma, head and neck, liver or kidney cancer.

This chain joins TRBV10-3 and TRBJ2-5; maybe TRBD2 (6 bases). This CDR3 is built from 15 residues. The germline gives CDR1 ENHRY, CDR2 SYGVKD. Between the trimmed V and J ends, which lost 0 bases and 0 bases, there was a span of 8 bases. The CDR3 nucleotides are TGTGCCATCAGTGAGTCGACGGGGGACCAAGAGACCCAGTACTTC. Amino acid sequence: CAISESTGDQETQYF.

This chain joins TRBV30 and TRBJ1-1; 10 bases agree with TRBD1. The CDR3 spans 16 residues. Germline V gives CDR1 GTSNPN, CDR2 SVGIG (reference sequence). V lost 3 bases to trimming and J lost 3 bases; unmatched junction nucleotides: 10. The CDR3 region is CAWSRIGGQGYTEAFF. The DNA for the CDR3 is TGTGCCTGGAGCCGAATAGGGGGACAGGGGTACACTGAAGCTTTCTTT.

The V gene is TRBV28, the J gene TRBJ2-5, with D perhaps matching TRBD2 (6 bases). Germline V gives CDR1 MDHEN, CDR2 SYDVKM. The CDR3 is made up of 15 amino acids. V was cut by 4 bases and J by 5 bases, with 17 bases left in between. The CDR3 region is CASSWAGKALETQYF. The CDR3 nucleotides are TGTGCCAGCAGTTGGGCGGGGAAGGCACTGGAGACCCAGTACTTC.

The chain links TRBV7-2 to TRBJ1-1; weak D call: TRBD1 (5 bases). Germline assignment: CDR1 SGHTA and CDR2 FQGNSA. CDR3 length: 14 amino acids. V was pared by 1 base and J by 7 bases, with 13 bases between. This chain's CDR3 is CASSLGWAGGEAFF. For the CDR3, the DNA is TGTGCCAGCAGCTTAGGATGGGCGGGGGGTGAAGCTTTCTTT.

The V gene is TRBV19, the J gene TRBJ1-1; 9 bases are shared with TRBD1. CDR3 length: 14 amino acids. The ends lost 10 bases at V and 6 bases at J; junction bases unmatched: 12. Per germline, CDR1 LNHDA and CDR2 SQIVND (reference sequence). In nucleotides, the CDR3 is TGTGCCACCCGACAGGGGGGCTCTTTGTCTGAAGCTTTCTTT. Its protein product is CATRQGGSLSEAFF.

The V gene is TRBV2, the J gene TRBJ1-2; D is unclear. CDR3 length equals 18 residues. The V end lost 4 bases, the J end lost 7 bases, and 28 bases lay between the germline ends. Germline CDR1 reads SNHLY; CDR2 reads FYNNEI. The CDR3 coding sequence is TGTGCCAGCAGTGTCAGTCGCGCACAAGGGTCTCCTGGGAGTGGCTACACCTTC. Its protein product is CASSVSRAQGSPGSGYTF. Based on the CDR3 plus reference TRBV2 and TRBJ1-2, the full variable domain is EPEVTQTPSHQVTQMGQEVILRCVPISNHLYFYWYRQILGQKVEFLVSFYNNEISEKSEIFDDQFSVERPDGSNFTLKIRSTKLEDSAMYFCASSVSRAQGSPGSGYTFGSGTRLTVV.

CDR3: CASSSGLAGGVYQETQYF. CDR3 DNA sequence: TGTGCCAGCAGCTCGGGACTAGCGGGGGGCGTGTACCAAGAGACCCAGTACTTC. The chain employs TRBV5-4 and TRBJ2-5; 15 bases line up with TRBD2. The CDR3 contains 18 residues. CDR1 is SGHNT, CDR2 YYREEE, per germline (reference sequence). Trimming at V came to 3 bases and at J to 0 bases, leaving 6 bases not matched to a gene.

The rearrangement uses TRBV5-4 and TRBJ1-2; D possibly corresponds to TRBD1 (5 bases). This CDR3 contains 13 residues. The V and J ends lost 2 bases and 8 bases respectively, with 13 bases between them. In germline, CDR1 is SGHNT, CDR2 YYREEE (reference sequence). The CDR3 DNA follows: TGTGCCAGCAGCTTTGAGGCAGGGCTCGGCTACACCTTC. This encodes CASSFEAGLGYTF.